The source of this T cell receptor (beta chain) is a study of cytomegalovirus exposure and HLA in healthy donors. Despite likely unrecorded immune exposures, the donors were nominally healthy at the time of sampling. Germline assignment: CDR1 SQVTM and CDR2 ANQGSEA. Trimming cost V 4 bases and J 5 bases; bases outside gene matches: 2. The CDR3 contains 14 residues. This clone has a handful of counts. Use of 60 Vbeta and 13 Jbeta primers characterized the PCR. TCRdb's table, derived via immunoSEQ multiplex PCR, lists solely in-frame clones and lacks some. The sample holds over 200,000 clones, about 79% seen once.

V and J are TRBV29-1 and TRBJ2-2; 12 bases map to TRBD1. The sequenced material came from PBMCs. The sequence derives from a male donor in good health and CMV-seronegative. CDR3 nucleotides: TGCAGCGTTGGGGACAGGGGGCATACCGGGGAGCTGTTTTTT. Residues: CSVGDRGHTGELFF.